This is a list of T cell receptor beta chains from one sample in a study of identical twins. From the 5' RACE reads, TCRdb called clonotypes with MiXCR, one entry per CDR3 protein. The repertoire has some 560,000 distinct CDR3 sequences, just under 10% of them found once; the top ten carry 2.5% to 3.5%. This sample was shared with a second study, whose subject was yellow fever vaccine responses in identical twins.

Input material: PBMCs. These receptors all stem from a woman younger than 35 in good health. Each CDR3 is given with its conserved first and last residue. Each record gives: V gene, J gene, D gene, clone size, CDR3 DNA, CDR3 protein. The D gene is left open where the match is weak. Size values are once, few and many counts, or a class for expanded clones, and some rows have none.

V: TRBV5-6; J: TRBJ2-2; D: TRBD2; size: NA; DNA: TGTGCCAGCAGCCTACTAGCGGGGAACGGCGGGGAGCTGTTTTTT; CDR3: CASSLLAGNGGELFF
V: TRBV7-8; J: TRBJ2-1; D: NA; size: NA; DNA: TGTGCCAGCAGCTCGTCCGGGATCGCCTACAATGAGCAGTTCTTC; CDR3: CASSSSGIAYNEQFF
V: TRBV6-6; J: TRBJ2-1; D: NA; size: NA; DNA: TGTGCCAGCAGTTACTCAAAGGACAATGAGCAGTTCTTC; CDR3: CASSYSKDNEQFF
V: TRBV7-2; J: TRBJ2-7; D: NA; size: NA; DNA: TGTGCCAGCAGCTTAGTGCCAGGGGAGGCCTACGAGCAGTACTTC; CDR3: CASSLVPGEAYEQYF
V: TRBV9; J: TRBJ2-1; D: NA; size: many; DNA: TGTGCCAGCAGCGGCGTAACTCAGGGTTACAATGAGCAGTTCTTC; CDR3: CASSGVTQGYNEQFF
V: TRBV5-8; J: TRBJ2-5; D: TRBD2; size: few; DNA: TGTGCCAGCAGCTTGGGAGGACTAGCGGGGCACCAAGAGACCCAGTACTTC; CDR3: CASSLGGLAGHQETQYF
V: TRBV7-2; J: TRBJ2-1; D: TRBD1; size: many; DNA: TGTGCCAGCAGCTTCGACAGGGGAGCCTACAATGAGCAGTTCTTC; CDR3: CASSFDRGAYNEQFF
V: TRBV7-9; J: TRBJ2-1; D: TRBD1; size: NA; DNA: TGTGCCAGCAGCTCACCACGGACAGGGGAGAATGAGCAGTTCTTC; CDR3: CASSSPRTGENEQFF
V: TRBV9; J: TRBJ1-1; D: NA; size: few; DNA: TGTGCCAGCAGCGACGGGGGAAAAACTGAAGCTTTCTTT; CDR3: CASSDGGKTEAFF
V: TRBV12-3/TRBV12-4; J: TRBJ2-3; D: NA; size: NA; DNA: TGTGCCAGCAGTTGGGGCGGGGGCGAGGATACGCAGTATTTT; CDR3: CASSWGGGEDTQYF